This T cell receptor beta chain was sequenced in a study of blood T cell repertoires in COVID-19 (dated by TCRdb to 2020 to 2021). Looking at the study overall: Samples covering the acute and convalescent phases of COVID-19 were provided by collaborators in the United States, Italy and Spain. The prospective study material was composed of cDNA or gDNA derived from T cells, B-cell-depleted T cells, or PBMCs. Subjects who had been exposed to COVID-19, were actively infected with it, or had recovered from it provided the deeply sampled blood TCRbeta repertoires that made up the dataset. The repertoires were released in a freely available public database intended as a resource for research on the immune response to SARS-CoV-2. Samples came from the ongoing ImmuneRACE study (first 160 participants) plus 1,254 subjects from 6 global collaborators. Sample metadata almost always included a de-identified subject ID, COVID-19 status, age in years and sex. Where available, HLA class I and class II types were taken from metadata supplied by the sample provider and were not determined by assay-based typing.

Broad study findings and their caveats: How much clinical and demographic metadata was included differed by source and by participant, and the metadata was provided uncurated.

The CDR3 covers 16 residues, taking in both the cysteine and the phenylalanine. The entry retains the CDR3 DNA only, 48 bases that are in frame from base 1. The germline V gene specifies MNHEY as CDR1 and SVGAGI as CDR2. Trimming takes 0 bases from V and 3 bases from J, and the germline ends sit 15 bases apart. TCRbeta CDR3 regions were amplified from genomic DNA using the immunoSEQ Assay, a bias-controlled multiplex PCR. The paper's data handling went like this. Within the assay, amplification of reference gene primers was used to estimate how many nucleated cells each sample contained. To quantify the absolute abundance of each unique TCRbeta CDR3 rearrangement, sequence reads were collapsed and filtered. Productive Simpson clonality was computed per sample as the square root of Simpson's diversity index over productive rearrangements. TCRdb mirrors the immuneACCESS table, restricted to in-frame sequences. Some clones are absent from its copies; in checked studies, under half trace to an unresolved V gene, and the reason for the others is unknown. The V and J calls and clone size come from that table; D and trimming were worked out from the DNA. The sample table shows about 38,000 clones, and 87% are seen once. The top ten clones comprise about 7% of the sample.

Whole blood was collected in K2EDTA tubes by collaborating institutions according to the institutions' own protocols. For TCRbeta analysis, collaborators shipped samples in one of three forms: frozen whole blood, isolated PBMCs, or DNA extracted from either of those sample types. This clone came up once. Its antigen is still unknown. It has no much larger one-base neighbor in the sample; base qualities were not kept. The V and J genes are TRBV6-5 and TRBJ2-7; tentative D gene TRBD2, with 7 bases matching. Sequencing was performed on peripheral blood. The clonotype originates from a human donor in a cohort sampled during active COVID-19. The CDR3 in this case is CASSYSRRGGLYEQYF. The sequenced DNA is TGTGCCAGCAGTTACTCGAGGAGGGGGGGCCTCTACGAGCAGTACTTC.